This T cell receptor (beta chain) was sequenced for a study of Graves' ophthalmopathy and Graves' hyperthyroidism. Study conclusions and caveats: Blood repertoires reportedly contained most expanded thyroid clonotypes above 0.001 frequency. Progression of ophthalmopathy was predicted by the model with less than 71% sensitivity and around 72% specificity.

Germline CDR1 and CDR2: DFQATT and SNEGSKA (reference sequence). This CDR3 is built from 15 residues. Trimming shortened V by 6 bases and J by 0 bases, and 17 bases separated the two germline ends. As for this clonotype: Its antigen remains unidentified.

RNA served as the template for amplifying TCR beta CDR3 regions. The first-round RT-PCR employed HTBI primers together with the Qiagen OneStep RT-PCR kit. A multiplex PCR was then performed as the second round. Each CDR3 protein is one row after TCRdb ran MiXCR on the multiplex PCR reads. Among almost 750,000 distinct CDR3 sequences, 35% to 50% were seen once, and the ten largest hold 44%. The receptor's source is an adult man with Graves' ophthalmopathy. Source material: peripheral blood. The rearrangement uses TRBV20-1 and TRBJ1-1; D is unclear. CDR3 amino acids: CSAQAPDPMNTEAFF. The CDR3 DNA is TGCAGTGCACAAGCCCCTGACCCCATGAACACTGAAGCTTTCTTT.